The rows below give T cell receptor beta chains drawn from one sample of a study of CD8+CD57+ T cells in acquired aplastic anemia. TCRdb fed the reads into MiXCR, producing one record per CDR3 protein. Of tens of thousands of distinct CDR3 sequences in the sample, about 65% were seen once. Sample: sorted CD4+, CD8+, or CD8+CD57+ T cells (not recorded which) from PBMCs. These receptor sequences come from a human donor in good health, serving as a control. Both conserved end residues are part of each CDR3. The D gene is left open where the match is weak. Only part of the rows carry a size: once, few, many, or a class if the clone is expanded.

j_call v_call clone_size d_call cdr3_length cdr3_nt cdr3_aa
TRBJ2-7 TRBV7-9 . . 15 TGTGCCAGCAGCGTAAACCCAGGAATAGGCTACGAGCAGTACTTC CASSVNPGIGYEQYF
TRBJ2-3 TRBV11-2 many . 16 TGTGCCAGCAGCTTAGTACCGGGGCCTAGCACAGATACGCAGTATTTT CASSLVPGPSTDTQYF
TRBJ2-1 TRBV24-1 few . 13 TGTGCCACCAGTTACAGCAACTACAATGAGCAGTTCTTC CATSYSNYNEQFF
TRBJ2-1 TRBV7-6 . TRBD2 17 TGTGCCAGCAGCTCCACCCTTCTAGCGGGGGGCGCGGGTGAGCAGTTCTTC CASSSTLLAGGAGEQFF
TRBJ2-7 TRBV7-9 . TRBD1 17 TGTGCCAGCAGCTTAAACACGCCTATACAGGGGGCGGGCGAGCAGTACTTC CASSLNTPIQGAGEQYF
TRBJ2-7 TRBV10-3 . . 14 TGTGCCATCAGTGAGTCTTTCCTACAGTTCGAGCAGTACTTC CAISESFLQFEQYF
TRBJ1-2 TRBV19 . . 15 TGTGCCAGTAGTATGAGTGTGCAGGGGCACTATGGCTACACCTTC CASSMSVQGHYGYTF
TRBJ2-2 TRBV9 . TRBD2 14 TGTGCCAGCAGCGTGACTAGCGGCACCGGGGAGCTGTTTTTT CASSVTSGTGELFF
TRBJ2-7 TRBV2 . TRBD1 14 TGTGCCAGCAGGGCAGGACAGGGGGCTTACGAGCAGTACTTC CASRAGQGAYEQYF
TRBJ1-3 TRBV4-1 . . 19 TGCGCCAGCAGCCAAGATCCCCCCTCCCTCCCGAGCTCTGGAAACACCATATATTTT CASSQDPPSLPSSGNTIYF
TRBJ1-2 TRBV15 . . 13 TGTGCCACCAGCAGAGCAATCAACTATGGCTACACCTTC CATSRAINYGYTF
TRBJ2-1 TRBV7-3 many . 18 TGTGCCAGCAGCTTAAGCGCCTCGGGGGATAATCCCCTCAATGAGCAGTTCTTC CASSLSASGDNPLNEQFF
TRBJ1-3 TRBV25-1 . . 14 TGTGCCAGCAGTGAAGAACGCTCTGGAAACACCATATATTTT CASSEERSGNTIYF
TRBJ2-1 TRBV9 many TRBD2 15 TGTGCCAGCAGCTCTAGCGGGGAATCCTACAATGAGCAGTTCTTC CASSSSGESYNEQFF
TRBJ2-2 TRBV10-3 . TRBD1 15 TGTGCCATCAGCCGGGACAGGGGGCGGACCGGGGAGCTGTTTTTT CAISRDRGRTGELFF
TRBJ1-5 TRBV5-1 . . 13 TGCGCCAGCAGCTTGGGGGTGGACCAGCCCCAGCATTTT CASSLGVDQPQHF
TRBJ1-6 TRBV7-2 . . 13 TGTGCCGGCAGCCCCATCCCAGATTCACCCCTCCACTTT CAGSPIPDSPLHF
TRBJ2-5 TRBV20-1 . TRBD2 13 TGCAGTGTCGCTAGCGGGATCCAAGAGACCCAGTACTTC CSVASGIQETQYF
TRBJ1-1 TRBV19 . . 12 TGTGCCAGTAGTATGTACGGCACTGAAGCTTTCTTT CASSMYGTEAFF
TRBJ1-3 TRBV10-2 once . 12 TGCGCCAGCGACGGGGACGGAAACACCATATATTTT CASDGDGNTIYF
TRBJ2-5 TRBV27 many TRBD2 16 TGTGCCAGCAGTTTGTCGAGCGGGGGGGCCCTAAAGACCCAGTACTTC CASSLSSGGALKTQYF
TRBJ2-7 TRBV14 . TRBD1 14 TGTGCCAGCAGCCAATACAGGGGGCGGTACGAGCAGTACTTC CASSQYRGRYEQYF
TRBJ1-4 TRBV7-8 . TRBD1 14 TGTGCCAGCAGCTCCGGACAGGGGAATGAAAAACTGTTTTTT CASSSGQGNEKLFF
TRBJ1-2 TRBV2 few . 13 TGTGCCAGCAGTGGCTTAGGAACCTATGGCTACACCTTC CASSGLGTYGYTF
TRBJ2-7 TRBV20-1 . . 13 TGCAGTGCTAGAGGGACAGATGGTGGCGAGCAGTACTTC CSARGTDGGEQYF
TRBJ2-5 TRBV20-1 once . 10 TGCAGTGCCACTCAAGAGACCCAGTACTTC CSATQETQYF
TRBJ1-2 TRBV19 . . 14 TGTGCCAGTGAAAACAGGGATGATGACTATGGCTACACCTTC CASENRDDDYGYTF
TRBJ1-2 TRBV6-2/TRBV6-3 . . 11 TGTGCCACCAGGAAGAACTATGGCTACACCTTC CATRKNYGYTF
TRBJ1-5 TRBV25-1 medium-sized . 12 TGTGCCAGCAGTGAATGGGGTCAGCCCCAGCATTTT CASSEWGQPQHF
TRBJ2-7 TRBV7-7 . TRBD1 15 TGTGCTAGCAGCTTAGCGACAGGGTCCCCCTACGAGCAGTACTTC CASSLATGSPYEQYF
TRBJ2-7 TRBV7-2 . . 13 TGTGCCAGCAGCTTTAGGACAGACTACGAGCAGTACTTC CASSFRTDYEQYF
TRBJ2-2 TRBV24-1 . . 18 TGTGCCACCAGTGATGATCCGACAGAGTCTAAGGGGGGCGGGGAGCTGTTTTTT CATSDDPTESKGGGELFF
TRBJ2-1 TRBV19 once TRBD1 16 TGTGCCAGTAGTGCCGGACAGGGGGGGTCCTACAATGAGCAGTTCTTC CASSAGQGGSYNEQFF
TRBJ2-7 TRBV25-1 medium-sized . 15 TGTGCCAGCAGTGAGCGTCTGGGAGTCACCTACGAGCAGTACTTC CASSERLGVTYEQYF
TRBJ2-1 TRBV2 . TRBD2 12 TGTGCCAGCAGGGGTAGCGGGAGCCGGGAGTTCTTC CASRGSGSREFF
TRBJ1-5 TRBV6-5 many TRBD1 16 TGTGCCAGCAGTTACCCGACAGGGTATAGCAATCAGCCCCAGCATTTT CASSYPTGYSNQPQHF
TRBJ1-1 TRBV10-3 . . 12 TGTGCCATCGGTGGCGGGAACACTGAAGCTTTCTTT CAIGGGNTEAFF
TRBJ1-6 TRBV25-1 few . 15 TGTGCCAGCAGTGAGTCCCATAACCTAAATTCACCCCTCCACTTT CASSESHNLNSPLHF
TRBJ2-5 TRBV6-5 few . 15 TGTGCCAGCAGTTACTCCGGGGGGCGCGGGGAGACCCAGTACTTC CASSYSGGRGETQYF
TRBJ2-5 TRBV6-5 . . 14 TGTGCCAGCAGTTACCTCGGTTCCCAAGAGACCCAGTACTTC CASSYLGSQETQYF
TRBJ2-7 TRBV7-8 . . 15 TGTGCCAGCAGCTTAGAAGGACAGCCCTTATACGAGCAGTACTTC CASSLEGQPLYEQYF
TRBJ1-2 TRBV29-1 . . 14 TGCAGCGTTGAAGGGCTAAGGGGCTACTATGGCTACACCTTC CSVEGLRGYYGYTF
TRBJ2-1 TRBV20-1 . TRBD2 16 TGCAGTGCTAGAGATCCCCTAGCGGGAGACAACAATGAGCAGTTCTTC CSARDPLAGDNNEQFF
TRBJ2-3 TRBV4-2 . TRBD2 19 TGTGCCAGCAGCCCTACCGGACTAGCGGGGGGCCCGAGCACAGATACGCAGTATTTC CASSPTGLAGGPSTDTQYF
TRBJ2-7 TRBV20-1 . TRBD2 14 TGCAGTGCGGTACTAGCGGGGGCCTCCTACGAGCAGTACTTC CSAVLAGASYEQYF
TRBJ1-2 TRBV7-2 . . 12 TGTGCCAGCAGTCAACGGAACTATGGCTACACCTTC CASSQRNYGYTF
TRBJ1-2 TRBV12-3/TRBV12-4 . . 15 TGTGCCAGCAGCCCTGCCCTCGCCAGGGACTATGGCTACACCTTC CASSPALARDYGYTF
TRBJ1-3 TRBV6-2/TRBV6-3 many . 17 TGTGCCAGCAGTTACTCAATAGGACCGAACTCTGGAAACACCATATATTTT CASSYSIGPNSGNTIYF
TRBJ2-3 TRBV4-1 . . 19 TGCGCCAGCAGCCAAGAACTCCCCCAACGACTCGTAGTCACAGATACGCAGTATTTT CASSQELPQRLVVTDTQYF
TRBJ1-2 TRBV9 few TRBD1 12 TGTGCCAGCAGCTTCTCCGACAGGGTTATCTCCTTC CASSFSDRVISF
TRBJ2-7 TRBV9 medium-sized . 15 TGTGCCAGCAGCGTCGGTGGGGGACGCTCCTACGAGCAGTACTTC CASSVGGGRSYEQYF
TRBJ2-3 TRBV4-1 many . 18 TGCGCCAGCAGCCAAGAGGCAGGGACCGTGTGGGTCAACCTTCCACAGTATTTT CASSQEAGTVWVNLPQYF
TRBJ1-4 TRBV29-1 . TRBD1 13 TGCAGCGTGGGGACAGGGGGGGATGAAAAACTGTTTTTT CSVGTGGDEKLFF
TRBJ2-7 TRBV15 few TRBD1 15 TGTGCCACCAGCAGTGACCGGGACAGTTCCTACGAGCAGTACTTC CATSSDRDSSYEQYF
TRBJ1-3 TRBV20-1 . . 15 TGCAGTGCTAGAGATGGCCAGAAGGATGGAAACACCATATATTTT CSARDGQKDGNTIYF
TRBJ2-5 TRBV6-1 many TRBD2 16 TGTGCCAGCAGTGACGTAAGCGGGGGGTACCAAGAGACCCAGTACTTC CASSDVSGGYQETQYF
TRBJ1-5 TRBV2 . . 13 TGTGCCAGCAGTGAAGCGTGGAATCAGCCCCAGCATTTT CASSEAWNQPQHF
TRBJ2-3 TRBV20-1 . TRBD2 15 TGCAGTGCTAGAGGAACTAGCGGGGGGAGGGATACGCAGTATTTT CSARGTSGGRDTQYF